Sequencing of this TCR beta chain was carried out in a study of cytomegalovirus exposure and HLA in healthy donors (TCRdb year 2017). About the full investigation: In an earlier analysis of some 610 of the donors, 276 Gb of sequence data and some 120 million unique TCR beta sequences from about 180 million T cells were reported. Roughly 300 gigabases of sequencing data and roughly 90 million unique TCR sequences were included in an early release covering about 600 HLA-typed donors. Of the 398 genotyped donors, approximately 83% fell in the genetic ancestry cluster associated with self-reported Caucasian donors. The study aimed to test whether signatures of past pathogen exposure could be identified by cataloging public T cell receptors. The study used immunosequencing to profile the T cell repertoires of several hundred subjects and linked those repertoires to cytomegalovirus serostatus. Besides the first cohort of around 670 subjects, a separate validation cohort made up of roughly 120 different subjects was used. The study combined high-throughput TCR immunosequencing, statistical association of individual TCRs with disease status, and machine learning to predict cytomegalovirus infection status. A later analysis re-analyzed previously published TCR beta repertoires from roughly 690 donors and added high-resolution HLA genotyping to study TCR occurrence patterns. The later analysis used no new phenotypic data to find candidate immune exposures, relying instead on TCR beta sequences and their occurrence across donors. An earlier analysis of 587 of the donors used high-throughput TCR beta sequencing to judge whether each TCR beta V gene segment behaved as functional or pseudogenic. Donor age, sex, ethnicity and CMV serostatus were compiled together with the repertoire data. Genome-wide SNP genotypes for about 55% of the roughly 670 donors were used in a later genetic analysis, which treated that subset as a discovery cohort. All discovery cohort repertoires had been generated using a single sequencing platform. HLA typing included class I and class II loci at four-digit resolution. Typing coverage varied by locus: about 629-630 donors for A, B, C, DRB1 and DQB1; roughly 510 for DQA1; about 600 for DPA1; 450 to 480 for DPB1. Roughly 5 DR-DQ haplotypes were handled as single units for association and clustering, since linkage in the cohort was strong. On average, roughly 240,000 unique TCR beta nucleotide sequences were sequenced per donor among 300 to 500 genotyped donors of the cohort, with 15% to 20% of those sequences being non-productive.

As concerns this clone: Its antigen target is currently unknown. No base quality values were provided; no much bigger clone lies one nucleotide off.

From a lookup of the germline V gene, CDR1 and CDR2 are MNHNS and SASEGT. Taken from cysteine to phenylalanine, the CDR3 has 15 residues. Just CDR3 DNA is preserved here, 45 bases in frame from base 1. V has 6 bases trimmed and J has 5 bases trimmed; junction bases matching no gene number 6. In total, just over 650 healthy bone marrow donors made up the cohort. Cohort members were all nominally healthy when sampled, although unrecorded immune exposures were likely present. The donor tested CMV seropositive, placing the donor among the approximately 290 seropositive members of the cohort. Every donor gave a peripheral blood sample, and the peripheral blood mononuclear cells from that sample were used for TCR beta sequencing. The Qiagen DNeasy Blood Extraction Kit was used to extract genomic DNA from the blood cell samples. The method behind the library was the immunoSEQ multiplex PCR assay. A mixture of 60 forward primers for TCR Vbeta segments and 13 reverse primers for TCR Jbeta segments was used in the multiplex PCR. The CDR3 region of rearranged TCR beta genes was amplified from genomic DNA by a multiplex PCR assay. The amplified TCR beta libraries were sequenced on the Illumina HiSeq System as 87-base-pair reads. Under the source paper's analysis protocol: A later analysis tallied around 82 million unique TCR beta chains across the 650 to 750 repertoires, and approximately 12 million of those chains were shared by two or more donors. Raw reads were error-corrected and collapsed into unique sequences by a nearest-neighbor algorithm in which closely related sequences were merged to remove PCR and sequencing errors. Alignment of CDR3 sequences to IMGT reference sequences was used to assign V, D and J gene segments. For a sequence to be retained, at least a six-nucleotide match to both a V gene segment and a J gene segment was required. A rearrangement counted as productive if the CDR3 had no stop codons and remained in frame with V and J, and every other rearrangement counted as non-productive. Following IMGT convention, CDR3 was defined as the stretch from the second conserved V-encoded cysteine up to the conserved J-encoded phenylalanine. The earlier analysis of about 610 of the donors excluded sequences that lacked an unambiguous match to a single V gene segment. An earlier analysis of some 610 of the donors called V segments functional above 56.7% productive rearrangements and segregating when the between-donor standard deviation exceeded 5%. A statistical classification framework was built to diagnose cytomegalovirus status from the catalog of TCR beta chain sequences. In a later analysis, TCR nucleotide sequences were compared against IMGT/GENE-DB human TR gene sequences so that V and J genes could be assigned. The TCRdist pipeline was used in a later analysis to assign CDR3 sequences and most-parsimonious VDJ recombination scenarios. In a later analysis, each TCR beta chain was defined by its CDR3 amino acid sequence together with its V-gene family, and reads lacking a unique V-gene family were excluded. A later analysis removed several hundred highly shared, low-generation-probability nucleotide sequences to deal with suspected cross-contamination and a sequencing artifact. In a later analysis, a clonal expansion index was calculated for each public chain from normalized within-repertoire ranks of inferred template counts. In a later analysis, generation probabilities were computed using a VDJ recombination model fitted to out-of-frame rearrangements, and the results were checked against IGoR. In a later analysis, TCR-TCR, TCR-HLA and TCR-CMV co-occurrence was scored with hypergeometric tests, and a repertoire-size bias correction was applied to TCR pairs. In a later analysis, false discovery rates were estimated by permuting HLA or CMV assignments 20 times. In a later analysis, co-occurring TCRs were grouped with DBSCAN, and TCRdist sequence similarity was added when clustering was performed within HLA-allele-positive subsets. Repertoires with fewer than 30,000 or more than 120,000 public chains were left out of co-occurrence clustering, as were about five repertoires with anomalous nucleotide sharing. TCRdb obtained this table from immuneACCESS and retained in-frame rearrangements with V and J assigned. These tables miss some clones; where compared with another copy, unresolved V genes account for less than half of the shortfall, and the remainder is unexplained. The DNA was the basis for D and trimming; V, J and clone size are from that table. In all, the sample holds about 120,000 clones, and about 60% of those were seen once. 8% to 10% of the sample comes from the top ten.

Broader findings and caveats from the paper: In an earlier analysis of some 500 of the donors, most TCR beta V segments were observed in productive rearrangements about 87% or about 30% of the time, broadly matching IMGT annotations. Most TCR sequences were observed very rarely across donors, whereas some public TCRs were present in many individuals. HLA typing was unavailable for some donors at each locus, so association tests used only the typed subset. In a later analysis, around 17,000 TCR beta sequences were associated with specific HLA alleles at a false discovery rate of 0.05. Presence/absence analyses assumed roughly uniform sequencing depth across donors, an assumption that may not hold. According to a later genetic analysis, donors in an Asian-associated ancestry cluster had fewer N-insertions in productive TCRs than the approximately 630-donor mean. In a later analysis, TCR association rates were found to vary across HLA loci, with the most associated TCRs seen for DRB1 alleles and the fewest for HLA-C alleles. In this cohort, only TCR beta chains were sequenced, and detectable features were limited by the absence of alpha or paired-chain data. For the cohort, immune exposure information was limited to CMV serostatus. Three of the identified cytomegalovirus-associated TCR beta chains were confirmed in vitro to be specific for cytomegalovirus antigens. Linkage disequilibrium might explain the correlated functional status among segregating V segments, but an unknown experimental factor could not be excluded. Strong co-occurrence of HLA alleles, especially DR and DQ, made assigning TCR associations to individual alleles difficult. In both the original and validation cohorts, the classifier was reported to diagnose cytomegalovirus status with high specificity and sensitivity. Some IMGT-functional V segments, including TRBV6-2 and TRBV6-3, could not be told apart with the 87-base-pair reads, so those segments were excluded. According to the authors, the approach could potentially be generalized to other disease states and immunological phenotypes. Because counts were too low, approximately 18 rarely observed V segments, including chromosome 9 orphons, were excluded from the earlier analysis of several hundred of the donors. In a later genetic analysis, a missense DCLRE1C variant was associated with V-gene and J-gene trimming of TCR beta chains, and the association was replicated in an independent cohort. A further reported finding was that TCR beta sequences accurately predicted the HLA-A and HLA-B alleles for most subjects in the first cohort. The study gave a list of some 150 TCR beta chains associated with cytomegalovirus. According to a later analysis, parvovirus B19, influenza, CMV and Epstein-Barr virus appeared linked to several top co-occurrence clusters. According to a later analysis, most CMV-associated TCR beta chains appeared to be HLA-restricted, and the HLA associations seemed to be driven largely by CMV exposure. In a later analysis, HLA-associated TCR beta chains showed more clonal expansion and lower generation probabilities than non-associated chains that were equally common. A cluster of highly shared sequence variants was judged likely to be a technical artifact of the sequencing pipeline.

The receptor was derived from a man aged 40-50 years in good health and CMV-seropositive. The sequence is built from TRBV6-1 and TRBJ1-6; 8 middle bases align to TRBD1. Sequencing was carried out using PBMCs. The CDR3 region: CASSRTGTNNSPLHF. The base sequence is TGTGCCAGCAGCCGGACAGGGACGAATAATTCACCCCTCCACTTT.